The clone carrying this T cell receptor beta chain was seen a few times. The entry originates in a study of glioma-infiltrating T cells after dendritic cell vaccination. Profiling relied on immunoSEQ multiplex PCR, and the TCRdb table lists in-frame clones only, not all of them. The sample has about 94,000 clones; 65% to 85% are singletons. Specified time point: after dendritic cell vaccination, including at tumor progression/relapse. The source of this sequence is a human donor with glioblastoma. This material consisted of blood, taken after dendritic cell vaccination.

The CDR3, as DNA: TGCGCCAGCAGCCAAGATCGCAGGATAGCGGGAGGATCAACGCAGTATTTT. Its translation: CASSQDRRIAGGSTQYF. V usage is TRBV4-1 and J usage is TRBJ2-3, with TRBD2 matching 10 bases. The germline V gene has CDR1 MGHRA and CDR2 YSYEKL. There are 17 residues in the CDR3. The ends lost 0 bases at V and 9 bases at J; junction bases unmatched: 12.